The TCR beta chain described here comes from a study of siplizumab effects on memory and regulatory T cells (dated by TCRdb to 2018 to 2020). Describing the broader study: The study examined how the anti-CD2 antibody siplizumab affects alloreactive T-cell subsets in allogeneic mixed lymphocyte reactions built from human PBMCs.

Sorted unstimulated T cells and proliferating T cells recovered from mixed lymphocyte reactions underwent TCRbeta CDR3 sequencing. Fresh whole blood from over 8 HLA-typed healthy donors was used to isolate PBMCs. V sheds 5 bases and J sheds 0 bases, leaving 7 bases between their ends. Taken from the germline V gene, the CDR1 and CDR2 loops are SGDLS and YYNGEE. The CDR3 spans 13 residues, from the cysteine through the phenylalanine. Only the CDR3 DNA stays, 39 bases, in frame from base 1. The library was produced with the immunoSEQ multiplex PCR assay. About 10^5 TCR templates per sample were assayed by the deep sequencing platform. Genomic DNA extracted from sorted T cells was the material used for TCRbeta CDR3 sequencing. The paper's data handling went like this. The R programming language was used for clonal analysis of TCRbeta CDR3 data. Unstimulated samples were compared with post-reaction CFSE-low samples to define alloreactive CD4+ and CD8+ clones. Regulatory or non-regulatory origin was assigned to alloreactive CD4+ clones by matching of sequences to sorted unstimulated Treg and non-Treg repertoires. TCRdb obtained this table from immuneACCESS and retained in-frame rearrangements with V and J assigned. These tables miss some clones; where compared with another copy, unresolved V genes account for less than half of the shortfall, and the remainder is unexplained. The D gene and trimming were derived from the DNA, and the V and J assignments and clone size from that table. This sample gives about 100,000 clones in total; about 91% of them show up just once. The ten largest clones represent about 0.15% of the sample.

With regard to this clone: Its antigen is currently not known. Base quality data are lacking; no much larger clone is found one base away.

General conclusions and limits of the study: Compared with memory T cells, unstimulated naive T cells appeared more diverse, and naive cells seemed to make a substantial contribution to the alloresponse. In reactions with siplizumab, an average of about 62% of mappable alloreactive CD4+ clones were Treg-derived, compared with 26.9% in control reactions. Because sequences at frequencies below about 10^-5 were poorly captured, only a minor fraction of alloreactive clones could be mapped back to unstimulated subsets. Siplizumab significantly reduced the cumulative frequency of alloreactive sequences traceable to unstimulated CD4+ memory T cells. Whether proliferating Tregs from siplizumab cultures actually had suppressive function was not functionally confirmed. Roughly 80-97% of proliferating CD4+ or CD8+ clones could not be assigned a naive or memory phenotype.

The sequenced material came from CD4+ T cells sorted from blood. The chain is assembled from TRBV9 and TRBJ2-3, with the D gene not clear enough to name. The sequence was obtained from a human donor in good health. The sequence in DNA is TGTGCCAGCAGACGTGAAAGCACAGATACGCAGTATTTT. It translates to CASRRESTDTQYF. Here the CDR3 is joined to the reference TRBV9 and TRBJ2-3 genes, and the full variable domain is: DSGVTQTPKHLITATGQRVTLRCSPRSGDLSVYWYQQSLDQGLQFLIQYYNGEERAKGNILERFSAQQFPDLHSELNLSSLELGDSALYFCASRRESTDTQYFGPGTRLTVL.